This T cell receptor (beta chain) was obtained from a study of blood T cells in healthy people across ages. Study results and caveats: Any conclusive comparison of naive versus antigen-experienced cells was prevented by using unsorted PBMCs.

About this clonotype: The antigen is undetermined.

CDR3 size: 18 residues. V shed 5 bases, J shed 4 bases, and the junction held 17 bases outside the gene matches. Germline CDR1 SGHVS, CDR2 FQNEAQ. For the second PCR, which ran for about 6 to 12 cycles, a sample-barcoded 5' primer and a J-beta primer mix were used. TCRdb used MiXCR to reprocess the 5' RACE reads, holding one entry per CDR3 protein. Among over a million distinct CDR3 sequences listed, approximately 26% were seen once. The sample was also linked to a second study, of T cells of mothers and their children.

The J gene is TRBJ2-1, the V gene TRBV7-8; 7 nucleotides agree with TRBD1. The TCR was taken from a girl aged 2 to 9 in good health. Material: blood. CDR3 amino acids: CASSPTEPQGEVYNEQFF. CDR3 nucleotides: TGTGCCAGCAGCCCGACCGAACCGCAGGGGGAAGTTTACAATGAGCAGTTCTTC. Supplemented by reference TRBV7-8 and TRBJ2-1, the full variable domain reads GAGVSQSPRYKVAKRGQDVALRCDPISGHVSLFWYQQALGQGPEFLTYFQNEAQLDKSGLPSDRFFAERPEGSVSTLKIQRTQQEDSAVYLCASSPTEPQGEVYNEQFFGPGTRLTVL.